This is a list of T cell receptor beta chains from one sample in a study of regulatory T cells in long-lasting Graves disease. TCRdb called the multiplex PCR reads again in MiXCR, with one record for every CDR3 protein. The table records around 400,000 distinct CDR3 sequences, around 20% of them present only once. The input for sequencing was peripheral blood mononuclear cells (PBMCs), taken when the disease was refractory, from a patient treated with antithyroid drugs. These receptors were taken from a female donor with Graves disease. Each CDR3 is given without its conserved first and last residue. Each record gives: V gene, CDR3 protein.

>TRBV5-5
ASSLYPSDSYEQY
>TRBV13
ASSQPTGELF
>TRBV30
AWRRWGREGRTEAF
>TRBV18
ASSPQDSAKTEAF
>TRBV20-1
SASPYATGPEAF
>TRBV12-3/TRBV12-4
ASSPTLGGALSEQF
>TRBV6-1
ASTTGLFGSGGQAGELF
>TRBV5-1
ASSQIAGNEQF
>TRBV20-1
SAFRTARVTEAF
>TRBV6-1
ASRATNTGELF
>TRBV2
ASRRTWDRAKYSNQPQH
>TRBV20-1
SAPRQDKLF
>TRBV5-4
ASSFSTGQETQY
>TRBV12-3/TRBV12-4
ASSLWGIRTNTGELF
>TRBV5-1
ASSRTTGGDEQY
>TRBV5-5
ASSRDNRDTGELF
>TRBV7-9
ASSPYIAGEYEQY
>TRBV28
ASSLGTLNTGELF
>TRBV5-1
ASQKGGPRETQY
>TRBV3-1
ASSQDGRREPNSPLH
>TRBV5-6
ASSLVTGPNTGELF
>TRBV19
ASSLQNRGTQY
>TRBV6-2/TRBV6-3
ASSPGTGAYNEQF
>TRBV5-5
ASSPFWPDPGNTIY
>TRBV20-1
SARAGGYMNTEAF
>TRBV10-3
AISDWQETQQY
>TRBV28
ASSKPTSGTYEQY
>TRBV27
ATSSWRAADTQY
>TRBV3-1
ASSQFRGLVNTEAF
>TRBV14
ASSQDTRQETQY
>TRBV9
ASSVGTGIETQY
>TRBV30
AWGGSGELF
>TRBV3-1
ASSQAQGWYEQY
>TRBV28
AAGGVDYGYT
>TRBV20-1
SASWGKGDNSPLH
>TRBV3-1
ASSRDPFLVTGELF
>TRBV28
ASSSRLGNQPQH
>TRBV6-2/TRBV6-3
ASSLLDRIYGYT
>TRBV15
ATSRVVSGSFYEQY
>TRBV5-6
ASSWGPLEQY
>TRBV28
ASSFAGVTYGYT
>TRBV20-1
SAPYVAGQGPNEQY
>TRBV12-3/TRBV12-4
ASTQQGTGGKGYT
>TRBV28
ASSQRTGNYGYT
>TRBV5-1
ASSQDRGLYEQY
>TRBV11-3
ASSLGDSYEQF
>TRBV27
ASSLWPSETQY
>TRBV5-1
ASSDGQNYGYT
>TRBV28
ASSATGYPNEQF
>TRBV6-2/TRBV6-3
ASCDRSYEQY
>TRBV14
ASSQVWGLDYGYT
>TRBV6-1
ASSFFGDGGEKLF
>TRBV20-1
SARSGAANTGELF